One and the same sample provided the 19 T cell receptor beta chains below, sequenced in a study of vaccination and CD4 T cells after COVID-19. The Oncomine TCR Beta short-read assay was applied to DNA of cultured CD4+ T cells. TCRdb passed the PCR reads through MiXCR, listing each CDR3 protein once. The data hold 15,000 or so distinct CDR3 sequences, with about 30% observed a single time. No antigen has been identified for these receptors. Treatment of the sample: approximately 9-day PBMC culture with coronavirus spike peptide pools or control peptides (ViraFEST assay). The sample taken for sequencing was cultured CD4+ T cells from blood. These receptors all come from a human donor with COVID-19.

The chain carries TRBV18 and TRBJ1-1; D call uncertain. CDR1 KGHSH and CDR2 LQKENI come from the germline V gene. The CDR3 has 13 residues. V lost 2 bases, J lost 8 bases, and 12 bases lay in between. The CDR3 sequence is CASSPKGNGEAFF. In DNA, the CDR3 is TGTGCCAGCTCACCAAAGGGTAATGGGGAAGCTTTCTTT.

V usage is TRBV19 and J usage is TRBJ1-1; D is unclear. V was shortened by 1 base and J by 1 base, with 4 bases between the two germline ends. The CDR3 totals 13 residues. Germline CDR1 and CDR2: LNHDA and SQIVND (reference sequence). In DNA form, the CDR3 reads TGTGCCAGTAGTATAGGCAGGAACACTGAAGCTTTCTTT. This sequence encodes CASSIGRNTEAFF.

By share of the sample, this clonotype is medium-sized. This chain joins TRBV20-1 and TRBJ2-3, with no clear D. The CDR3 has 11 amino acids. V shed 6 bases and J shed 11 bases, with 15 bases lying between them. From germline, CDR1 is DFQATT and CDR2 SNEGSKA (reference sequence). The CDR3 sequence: CSAGISRRQYF. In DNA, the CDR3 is TGCAGTGCCGGAATATCAAGAAGGCAGTATTTT.

CDR3 in DNA: TGTGCCAGTAGTATAAGACAGTTCCCGTTAGAGACCCAGTACTTC. Translating gives CASSIRQFPLETQYF. This chain joins TRBV19 and TRBJ2-5; a weak D match, TRBD1 (5 bases). The length of the CDR3 is 15 residues. Trimming took off 2 bases at V and 4 bases at J, with 14 bases between the two ends. CDR1 is LNHDA, CDR2 SQIVND, per germline (reference sequence). Looking up the rest from reference TRBV19 and TRBJ2-5 gives the full variable domain: DGGITQSPKYLFRKEGQNVTLSCEQNLNHDAMYWYRQDPGQGLRLIYYSQIVNDFQKGDIAEGYSVSREKKESFPLTVTSAQKNPTAFYLCASSIRQFPLETQYFGPGTRLLVL.

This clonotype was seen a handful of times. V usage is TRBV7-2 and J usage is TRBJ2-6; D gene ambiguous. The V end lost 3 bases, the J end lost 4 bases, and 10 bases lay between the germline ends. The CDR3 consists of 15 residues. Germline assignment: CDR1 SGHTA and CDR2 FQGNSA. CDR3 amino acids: CASSFRPSGANVLTF. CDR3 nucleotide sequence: TGTGCCAGCAGCTTTCGGCCGTCGGGGGCCAACGTCCTGACTTTC.

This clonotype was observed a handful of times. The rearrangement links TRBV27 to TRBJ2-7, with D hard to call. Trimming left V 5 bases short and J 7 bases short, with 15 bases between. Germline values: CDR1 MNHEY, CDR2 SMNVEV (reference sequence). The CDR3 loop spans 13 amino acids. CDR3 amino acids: CASSLLASREQYF. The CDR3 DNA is TGTGCCAGCAGTCTGCTCGCTAGTCGAGAGCAGTACTTC.

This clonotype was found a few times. The chain's CDR3 is CSAPIDTQYF. The CDR3 DNA sequence: TGCAGTGCCCCGATAGATACGCAGTATTTT. This chain joins TRBV20-1 and TRBJ2-3; D is undetermined. Per germline, CDR1 DFQATT and CDR2 SNEGSKA (reference sequence). The germline V and J ends were trimmed by 6 bases and 5 bases, with 6 bases remaining between them. This CDR3 region has 10 residues.

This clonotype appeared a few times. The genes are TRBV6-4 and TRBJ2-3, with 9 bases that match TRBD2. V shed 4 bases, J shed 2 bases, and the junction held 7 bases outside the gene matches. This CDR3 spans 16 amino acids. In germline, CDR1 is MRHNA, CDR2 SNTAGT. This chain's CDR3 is CASSALVAGDTDTQYF. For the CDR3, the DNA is TGTGCCAGCAGTGCTTTGGTAGCGGGGGACACAGATACGCAGTATTTT.

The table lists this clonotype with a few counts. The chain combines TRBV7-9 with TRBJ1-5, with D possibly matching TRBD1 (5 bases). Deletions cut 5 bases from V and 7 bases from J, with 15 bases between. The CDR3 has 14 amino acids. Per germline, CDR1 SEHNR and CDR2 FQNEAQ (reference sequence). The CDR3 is CASSITGTEQPQHF. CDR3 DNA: TGTGCCAGCAGCATTACAGGAACCGAGCAGCCCCAGCATTTT. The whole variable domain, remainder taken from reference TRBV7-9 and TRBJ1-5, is DTGVSQNPRHKITKRGQNVTFRCDPISEHNRLYWYRQTLGQGPEFLTYFQNEAQLEKSRLLSDRFSAERPKGSFSTLEIQRTEQGDSAMYLCASSITGTEQPQHFGDGTRLSIL.

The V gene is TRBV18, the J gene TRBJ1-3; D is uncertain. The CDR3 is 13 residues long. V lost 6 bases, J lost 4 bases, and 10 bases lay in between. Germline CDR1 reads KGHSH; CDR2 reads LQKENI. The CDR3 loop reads CASSQTKGNTIYF. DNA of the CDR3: TGTGCCAGCTCGCAAACCAAGGGAAACACCATATATTTT.

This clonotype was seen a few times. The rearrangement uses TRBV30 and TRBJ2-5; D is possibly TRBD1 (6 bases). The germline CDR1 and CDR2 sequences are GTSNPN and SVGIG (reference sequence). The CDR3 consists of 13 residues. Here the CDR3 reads CAGAAVRIETQYF. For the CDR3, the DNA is TGTGCGGGGGCAGCTGTAAGGATAGAGACCCAGTACTTC.

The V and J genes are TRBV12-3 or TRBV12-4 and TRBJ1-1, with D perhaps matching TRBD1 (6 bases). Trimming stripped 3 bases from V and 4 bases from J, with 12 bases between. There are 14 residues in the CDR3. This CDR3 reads CASSFHRAVTEAFF. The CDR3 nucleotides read TGTGCCAGCAGTTTTCACAGGGCGGTCACTGAAGCTTTCTTT.

The CDR3 protein is CASSLGPSAYEQYF. Written as DNA, the CDR3 is TGTGCCAGCAGCTTGGGGCCAAGCGCCTACGAGCAGTACTTC. This chain joins TRBV7-2 and TRBJ2-7, with D perhaps TRBD1 (5 bases). The ends were cut back, 3 bases at V and 2 bases at J, with 11 bases in the middle. Per the germline V gene, CDR1 is SGHTA and CDR2 is FQGNSA. The CDR3 totals 14 residues.

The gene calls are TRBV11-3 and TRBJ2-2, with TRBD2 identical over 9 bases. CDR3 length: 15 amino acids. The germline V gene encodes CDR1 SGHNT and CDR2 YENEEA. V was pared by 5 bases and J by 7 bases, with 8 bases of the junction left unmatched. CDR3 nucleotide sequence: TGTGCCAGCAGCCCGGTGGCGGGGGGGGGCGGGGAGCTGTTTTTT. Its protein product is CASSPVAGGGGELFF.

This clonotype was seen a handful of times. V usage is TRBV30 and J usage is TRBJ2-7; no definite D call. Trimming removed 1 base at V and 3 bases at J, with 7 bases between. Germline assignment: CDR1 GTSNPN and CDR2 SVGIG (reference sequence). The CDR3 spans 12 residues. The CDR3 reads CAWSGQNYEQYF. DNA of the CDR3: TGTGCCTGGAGTGGACAAAACTACGAGCAGTACTTC.

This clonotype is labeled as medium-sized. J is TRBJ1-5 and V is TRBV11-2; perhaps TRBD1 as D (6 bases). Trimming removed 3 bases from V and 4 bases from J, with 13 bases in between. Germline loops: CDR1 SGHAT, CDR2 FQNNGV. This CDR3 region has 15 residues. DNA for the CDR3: TGTGCCAGCAGCTTTAGCGGGACAAATAATCAGCCCCAGCATTTT. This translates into CASSFSGTNNQPQHF.

This CDR3 reads CASSLDLGLGRSNEQFF. CDR3 nucleotide sequence: TGTGCCAGCAGCTTGGACCTTGGACTAGGACGATCGAATGAGCAGTTCTTC. V is TRBV7-3 and J is TRBJ2-1, with TRBD2 matching 7 bases. From germline, CDR1 is SGHTA and CDR2 FQGTGA. V lost 3 bases, J lost 7 bases, and 15 bases stayed unmatched. CDR3 length equals 17 residues.

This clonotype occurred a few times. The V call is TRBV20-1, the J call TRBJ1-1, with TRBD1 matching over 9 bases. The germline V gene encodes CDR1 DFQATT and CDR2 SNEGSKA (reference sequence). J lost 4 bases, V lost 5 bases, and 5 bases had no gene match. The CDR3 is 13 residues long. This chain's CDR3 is CSAFGTGFTEAFF. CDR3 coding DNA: TGCAGTGCTTTCGGGACAGGGTTCACTGAAGCTTTCTTT.

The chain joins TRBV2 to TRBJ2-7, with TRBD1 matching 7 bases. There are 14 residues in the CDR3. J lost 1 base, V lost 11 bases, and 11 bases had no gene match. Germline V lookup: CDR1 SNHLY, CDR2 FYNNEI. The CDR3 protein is CAAKPGQSSYEQYF. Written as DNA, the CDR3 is TGTGCCGCTAAACCGGGACAGAGTTCCTACGAGCAGTACTTC.